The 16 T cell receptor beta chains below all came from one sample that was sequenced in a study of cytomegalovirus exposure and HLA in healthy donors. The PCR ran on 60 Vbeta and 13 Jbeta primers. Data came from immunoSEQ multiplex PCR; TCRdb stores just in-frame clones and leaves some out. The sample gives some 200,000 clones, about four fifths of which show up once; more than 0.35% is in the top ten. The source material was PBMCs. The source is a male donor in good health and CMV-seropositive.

The CDR3, as DNA: TGTGCCAGCAGCCCGGGGCGGGAGTCGGCCGCCTACAATGAGCAGTTCTTC. Translating gives CASSPGRESAAYNEQFF. V is TRBV5-5 and J is TRBJ2-1; 7 bases map to TRBD2. The CDR3 spans 17 residues. The ends lost 4 bases at V and 2 bases at J; junction bases unmatched: 12. CDR1 and CDR2 (germline): SGHKS, YYEKEE (reference sequence).

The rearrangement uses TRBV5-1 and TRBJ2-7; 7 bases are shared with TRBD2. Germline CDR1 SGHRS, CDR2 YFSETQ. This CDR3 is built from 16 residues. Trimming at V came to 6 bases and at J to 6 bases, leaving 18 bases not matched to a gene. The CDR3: CASTSEPGLGGSEQYF. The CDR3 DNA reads TGCGCCAGCACTTCTGAACCGGGACTTGGCGGGAGCGAGCAGTACTTC.

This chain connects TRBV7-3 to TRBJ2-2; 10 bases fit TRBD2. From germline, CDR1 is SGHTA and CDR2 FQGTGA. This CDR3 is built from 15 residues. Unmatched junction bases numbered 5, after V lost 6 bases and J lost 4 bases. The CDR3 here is CASRSGGAATGELFF. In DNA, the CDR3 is TGTGCCAGCAGGAGCGGGGGGGCCGCCACCGGGGAGCTGTTTTTT.

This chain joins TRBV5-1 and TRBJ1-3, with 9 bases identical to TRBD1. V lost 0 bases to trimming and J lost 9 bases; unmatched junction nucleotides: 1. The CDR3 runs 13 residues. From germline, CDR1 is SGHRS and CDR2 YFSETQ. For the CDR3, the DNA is TGCGCCAGCAGCTTGGAGGACAGGGGCACCATATATTTT. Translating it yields CASSLEDRGTIYF.

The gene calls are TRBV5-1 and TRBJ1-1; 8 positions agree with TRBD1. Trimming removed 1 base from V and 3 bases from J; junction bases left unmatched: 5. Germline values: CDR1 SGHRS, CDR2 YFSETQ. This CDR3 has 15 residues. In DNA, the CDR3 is TGCGCCAGCAGCTTGACGGGACAGGCTTACACTGAAGCTTTCTTT. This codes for CASSLTGQAYTEAFF.

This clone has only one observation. The CDR3 region is CASIATDTQYF. The CDR3 coding sequence is TGTGCCAGCATAGCCACAGATACGCAGTATTTT. The chain links TRBV27 to TRBJ2-3; D remains unclear. Germline V lookup: CDR1 MNHEY, CDR2 SMNVEV (reference sequence). V was trimmed by 7 bases and J by 2 bases, leaving 4 bases between them. CDR3 length: 11 residues.

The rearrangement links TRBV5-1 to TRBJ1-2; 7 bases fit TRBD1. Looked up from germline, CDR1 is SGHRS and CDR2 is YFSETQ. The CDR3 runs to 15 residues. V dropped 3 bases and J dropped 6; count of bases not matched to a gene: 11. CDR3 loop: CASSSLLAGGDGYTF. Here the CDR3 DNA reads TGCGCCAGCAGCTCCCTCCTGGCAGGGGGAGATGGCTACACCTTC.

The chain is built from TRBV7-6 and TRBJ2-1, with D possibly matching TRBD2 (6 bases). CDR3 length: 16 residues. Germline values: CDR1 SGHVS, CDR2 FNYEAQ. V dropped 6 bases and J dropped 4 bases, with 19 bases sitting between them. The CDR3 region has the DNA TGTGCCAGCAGTTCTAGCGTGACCTCCCCTTACAATGAGCAGTTCTTC. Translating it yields CASSSSVTSPYNEQFF. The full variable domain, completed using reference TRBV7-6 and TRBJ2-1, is GAGVSQSPRYKVTKRGQDVALRCDPISGHVSLYWYRQALGQGPEFLTYFNYEAQQDKSGLPNDRFSAERPEGSISTLTIQRTEQRDSAMYRCASSSSVTSPYNEQFFGPGTRLTVL.

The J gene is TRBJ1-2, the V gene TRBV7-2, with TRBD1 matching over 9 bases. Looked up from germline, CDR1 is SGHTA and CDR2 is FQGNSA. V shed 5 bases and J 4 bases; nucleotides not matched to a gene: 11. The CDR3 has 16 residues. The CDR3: CASSPEGQGRTYGYTF. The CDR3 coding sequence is TGTGCCAGCAGCCCCGAGGGACAGGGAAGGACCTATGGCTACACCTTC.

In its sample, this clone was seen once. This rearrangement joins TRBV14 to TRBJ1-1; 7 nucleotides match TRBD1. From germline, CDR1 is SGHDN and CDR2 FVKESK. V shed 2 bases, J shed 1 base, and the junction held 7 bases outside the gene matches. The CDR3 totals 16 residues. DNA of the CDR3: TGTGCCAGCAGCCAACTTACAGGGGCCGCGAACACTGAAGCTTTCTTT. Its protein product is CASSQLTGAANTEAFF.

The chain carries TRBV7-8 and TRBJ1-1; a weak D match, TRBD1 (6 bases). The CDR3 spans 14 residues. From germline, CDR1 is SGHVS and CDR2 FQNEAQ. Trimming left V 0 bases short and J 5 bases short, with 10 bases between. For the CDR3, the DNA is TGTGCCAGCAGCTTAGCTGGGGGGGCTACTGAAGCTTTCTTT. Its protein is CASSLAGGATEAFF.

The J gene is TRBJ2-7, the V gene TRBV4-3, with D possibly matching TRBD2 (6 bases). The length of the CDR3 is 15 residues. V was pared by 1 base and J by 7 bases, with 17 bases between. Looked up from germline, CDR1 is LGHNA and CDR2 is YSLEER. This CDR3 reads CASSQVEGSLEEQYF. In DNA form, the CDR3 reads TGCGCCAGCAGCCAAGTGGAGGGGTCTCTAGAAGAGCAGTACTTC.

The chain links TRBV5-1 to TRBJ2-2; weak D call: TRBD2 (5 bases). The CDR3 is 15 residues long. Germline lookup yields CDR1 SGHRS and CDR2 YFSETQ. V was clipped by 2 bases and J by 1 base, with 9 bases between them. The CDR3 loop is CASSFPAGNTGELFF. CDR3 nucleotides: TGCGCCAGCAGCTTTCCCGCGGGGAACACCGGGGAGCTGTTTTTT. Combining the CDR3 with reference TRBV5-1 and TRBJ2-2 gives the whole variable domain KAGVTQTPRYLIKTRGQQVTLSCSPISGHRSVSWYQQTPGQGLQFLFEYFSETQRNKGNFPGRFSGRQFSNSRSEMNVSTLELGDSALYLCASSFPAGNTGELFFGEGSRLTVL.

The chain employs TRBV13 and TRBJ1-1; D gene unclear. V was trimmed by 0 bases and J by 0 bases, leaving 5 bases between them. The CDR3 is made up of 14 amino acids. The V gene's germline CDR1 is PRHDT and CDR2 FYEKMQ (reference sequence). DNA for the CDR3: TGTGCCAGCAGCTTAGGAGCCATGAACACTGAAGCTTTCTTT. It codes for CASSLGAMNTEAFF.

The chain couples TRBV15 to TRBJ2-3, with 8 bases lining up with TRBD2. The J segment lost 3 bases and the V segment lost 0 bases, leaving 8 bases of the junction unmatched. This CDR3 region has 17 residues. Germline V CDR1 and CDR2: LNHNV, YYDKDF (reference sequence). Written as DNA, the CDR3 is TGTGCCACCAGCAGAGATGGTAGCGGGATCGGGACAGATACGCAGTATTTT. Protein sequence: CATSRDGSGIGTDTQYF.

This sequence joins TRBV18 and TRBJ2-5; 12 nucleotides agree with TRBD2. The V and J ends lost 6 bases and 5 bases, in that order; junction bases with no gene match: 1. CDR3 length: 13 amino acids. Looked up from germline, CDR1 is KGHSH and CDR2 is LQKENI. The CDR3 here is CASSGTSGETQYF. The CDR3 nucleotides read TGTGCCAGCTCCGGGACTAGCGGGGAGACCCAGTACTTC. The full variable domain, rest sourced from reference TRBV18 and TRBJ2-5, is NAGVMQNPRHLVRRRGQEARLRCSPMKGHSHVYWYRQLPEEGLKFMVYLQKENIIDESGMPKERFSAEFPKEGPSILRIQQVVRGDSAAYFCASSGTSGETQYFGPGTRLLVL.